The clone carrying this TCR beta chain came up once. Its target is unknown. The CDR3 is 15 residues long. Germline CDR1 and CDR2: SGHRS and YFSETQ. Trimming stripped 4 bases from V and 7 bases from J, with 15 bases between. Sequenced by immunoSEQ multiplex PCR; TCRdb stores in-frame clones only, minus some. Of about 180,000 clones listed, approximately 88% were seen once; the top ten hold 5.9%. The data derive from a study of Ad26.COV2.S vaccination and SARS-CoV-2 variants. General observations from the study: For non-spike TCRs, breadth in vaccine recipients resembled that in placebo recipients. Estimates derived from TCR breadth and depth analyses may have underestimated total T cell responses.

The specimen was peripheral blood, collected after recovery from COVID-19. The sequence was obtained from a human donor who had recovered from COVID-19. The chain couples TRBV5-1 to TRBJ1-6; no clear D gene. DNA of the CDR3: TGCGCCAGCAGCCCATGGGAGGCCTCGAATTCACCCCTCCACTTT. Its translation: CASSPWEASNSPLHF.